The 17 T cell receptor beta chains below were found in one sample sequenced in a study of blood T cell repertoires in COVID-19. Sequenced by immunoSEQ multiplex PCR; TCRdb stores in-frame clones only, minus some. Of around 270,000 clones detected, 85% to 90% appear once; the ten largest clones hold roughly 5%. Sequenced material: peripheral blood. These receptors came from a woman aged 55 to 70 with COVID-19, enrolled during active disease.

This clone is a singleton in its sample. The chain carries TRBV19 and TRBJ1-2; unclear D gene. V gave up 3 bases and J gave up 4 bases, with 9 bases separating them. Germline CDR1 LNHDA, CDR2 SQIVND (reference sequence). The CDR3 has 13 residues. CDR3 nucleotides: TGTGCCAGTAGTATCGGTAGCCGCTATGGCTACACCTTC. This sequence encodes CASSIGSRYGYTF.

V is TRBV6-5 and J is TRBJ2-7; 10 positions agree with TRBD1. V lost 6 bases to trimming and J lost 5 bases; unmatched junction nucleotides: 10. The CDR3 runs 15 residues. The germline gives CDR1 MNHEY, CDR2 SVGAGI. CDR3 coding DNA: TGTGCCAGCAGCCGGTCCCGGGACAGGGGCAACGAGCAGTACTTC. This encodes CASSRSRDRGNEQYF.

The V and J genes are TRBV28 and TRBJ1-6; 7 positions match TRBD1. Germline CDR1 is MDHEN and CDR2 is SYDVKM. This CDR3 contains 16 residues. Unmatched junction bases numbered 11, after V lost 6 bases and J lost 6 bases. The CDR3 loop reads CASRQLGTEPNSPLHF. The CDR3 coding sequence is TGTGCCAGCAGACAACTCGGGACAGAGCCTAATTCACCCCTCCACTTT.

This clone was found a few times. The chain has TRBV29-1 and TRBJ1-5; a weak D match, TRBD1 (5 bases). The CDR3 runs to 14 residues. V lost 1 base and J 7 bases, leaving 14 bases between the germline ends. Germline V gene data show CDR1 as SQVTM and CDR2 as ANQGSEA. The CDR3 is CSVEGLAGLQPQHF. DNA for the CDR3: TGCAGCGTTGAAGGACTTGCAGGGCTCCAGCCCCAGCATTTT.

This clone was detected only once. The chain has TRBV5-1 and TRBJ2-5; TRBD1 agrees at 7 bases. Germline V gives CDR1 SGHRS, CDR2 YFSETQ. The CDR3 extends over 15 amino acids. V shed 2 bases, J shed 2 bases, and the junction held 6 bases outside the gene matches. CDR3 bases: TGCGCCAGCAGCTTACAGGGGTCGTCTCAAGAGACCCAGTACTTC. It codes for CASSLQGSSQETQYF.

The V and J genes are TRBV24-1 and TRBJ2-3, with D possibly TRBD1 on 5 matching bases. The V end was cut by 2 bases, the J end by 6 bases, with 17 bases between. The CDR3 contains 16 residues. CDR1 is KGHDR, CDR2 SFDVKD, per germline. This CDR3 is CATSDWGLRLTDTQYF. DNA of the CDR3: TGTGCCACCAGTGATTGGGGCCTACGCCTCACGGATACGCAGTATTTT.

The CDR3 DNA reads as TGTGCCAGCAGCCCTCGACAGGGGGACACTGAAGCTTTCTTT. It codes for CASSPRQGDTEAFF. This chain connects TRBV9 to TRBJ1-1, with TRBD1 matching 9 bases. This CDR3 is 14 amino acids long. Germline V gives CDR1 SGDLS, CDR2 YYNGEE. V lost 4 bases, J lost 3 bases, and 4 bases stayed unmatched.

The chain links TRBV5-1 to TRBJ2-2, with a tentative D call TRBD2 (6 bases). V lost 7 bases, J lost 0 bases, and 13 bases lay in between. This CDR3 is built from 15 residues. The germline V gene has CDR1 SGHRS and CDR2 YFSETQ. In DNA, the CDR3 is TGCGCCAGCCAGAGCGGGCCCACGAACACCGGGGAGCTGTTTTTT. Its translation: CASQSGPTNTGELFF.

CDR3 nucleotides: TGTGCCAGCAGTGAGAGGGCAGCTAACTATGGCTACACCTTC. Translated: CASSERAANYGYTF. This chain joins TRBV2 and TRBJ1-2, with D hard to call. This CDR3 comprises 14 residues. Trimming took off 3 bases at V and 0 bases at J, with 8 bases between the two ends. CDR1 and CDR2 from the germline V gene are SNHLY and FYNNEI.

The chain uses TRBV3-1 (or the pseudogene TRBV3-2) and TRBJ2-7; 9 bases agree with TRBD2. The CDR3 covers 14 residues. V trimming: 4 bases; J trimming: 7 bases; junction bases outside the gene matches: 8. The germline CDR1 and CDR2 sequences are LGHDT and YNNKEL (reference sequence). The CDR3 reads CASSLSGLAREQYF. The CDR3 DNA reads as TGTGCCAGCAGCCTCTCCGGACTAGCGAGGGAGCAGTACTTC.

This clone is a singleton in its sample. CDR3 protein: CSALRTGNTIYF. The CDR3 DNA is TGCAGCGCCCTCAGGACTGGAAACACCATATATTTT. The chain recombines TRBV29-1 with TRBJ1-3; D not certain. V gave up 7 bases and J gave up 2 bases, with 9 bases separating them. The CDR3 is 12 residues long. Germline-derived CDR1 and CDR2 are SQVTM and ANQGSEA.

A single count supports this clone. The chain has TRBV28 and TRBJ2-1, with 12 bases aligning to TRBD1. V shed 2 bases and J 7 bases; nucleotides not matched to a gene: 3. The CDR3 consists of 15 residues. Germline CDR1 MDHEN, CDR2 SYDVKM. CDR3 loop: CASSLRDRGRNEQFF. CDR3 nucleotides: TGTGCCAGCAGTTTAAGGGACAGGGGGCGGAATGAGCAGTTCTTC.

CDR3 in DNA: TGCGCCAGCAGCTTGGTTACAGAAGGGGGAGTCAGCTTTGCAGATACGCAGTATTTT. It codes for CASSLVTEGGVSFADTQYF. V is TRBV5-1 and J is TRBJ2-3; D is perhaps TRBD1 (6 bases). The CDR3 is 19 residues long. V shed 0 bases and J shed 4 bases, with 24 bases lying between them. Germline V gives CDR1 SGHRS, CDR2 YFSETQ.

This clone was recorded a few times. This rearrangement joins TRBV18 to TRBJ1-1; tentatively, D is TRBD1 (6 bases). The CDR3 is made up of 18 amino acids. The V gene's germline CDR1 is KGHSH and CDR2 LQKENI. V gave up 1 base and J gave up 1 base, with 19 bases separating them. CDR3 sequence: CASSPRVLGAVQNTEAFF. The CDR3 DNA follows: TGTGCCAGCTCACCACGCGTTTTGGGGGCTGTGCAGAACACTGAAGCTTTCTTT. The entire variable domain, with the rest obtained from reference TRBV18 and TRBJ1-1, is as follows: NAGVMQNPRHLVRRRGQEARLRCSPMKGHSHVYWYRQLPEEGLKFMVYLQKENIIDESGMPKERFSAEFPKEGPSILRIQQVVRGDSAAYFCASSPRVLGAVQNTEAFFGQGTRLTVV.

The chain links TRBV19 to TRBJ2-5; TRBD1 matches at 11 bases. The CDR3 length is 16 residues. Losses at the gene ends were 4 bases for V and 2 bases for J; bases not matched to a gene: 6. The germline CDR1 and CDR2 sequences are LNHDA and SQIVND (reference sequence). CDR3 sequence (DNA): TGTGCCAGTAGTAGATGGACAGGGGGCATTCAAGAGACCCAGTACTTC. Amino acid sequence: CASSRWTGGIQETQYF.

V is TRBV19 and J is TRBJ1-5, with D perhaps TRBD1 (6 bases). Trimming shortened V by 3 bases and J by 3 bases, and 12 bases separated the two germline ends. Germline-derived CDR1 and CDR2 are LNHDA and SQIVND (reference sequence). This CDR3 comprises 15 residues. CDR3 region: CASSMSRGTNQPQHF. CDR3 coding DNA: TGTGCCAGTAGTATGTCCAGGGGCACCAATCAGCCCCAGCATTTT.

The CDR3 bases are TGTGCCAGCAGTGATGGTGGGGGGGCTTACAACAATGAGCAGTTCTTC. It codes for CASSDGGGAYNNEQFF. The chain couples TRBV6-1 to TRBJ2-1; D is possibly TRBD2 (7 bases). V shed 3 bases and J shed 5 bases, with 17 bases lying between them. The CDR3 length is 16 residues. The germline V gene encodes CDR1 MNHNS and CDR2 SASEGT.